One and the same sample provided the 10 T cell receptor beta chains below, sequenced in a study of read filtering for tumor transcriptome and immune sequencing. From 350 to 500 ng of RNA, a library with molecular barcoded alpha/delta and beta/gamma adaptors was made. Each CDR3 protein gets one entry after TCRdb re-called the reads with MiXCR. There are about 57,000 distinct CDR3 sequences in the sample; approximately 14% occur only once, and roughly 41% lies in the top ten. Sequencing input: a population of CD138-negative cells sorted from bone marrow. The source is a donor aged 40 or over with multiple myeloma.

This clonotype was seen many times. This sequence joins TRBV27 and TRBJ1-1; the match to TRBD1 covers 8 bases. V trimming: 4 bases; J trimming: 3 bases; junction bases outside the gene matches: 7. CDR3 size: 15 residues. Per germline, CDR1 MNHEY and CDR2 SMNVEV (reference sequence). Here the CDR3 DNA reads TGTGCCAGCAGTTATGGACAGGGAGGCGACACTGAAGCTTTCTTT. Protein: CASSYGQGGDTEAFF.

This clonotype was observed at least ten times. The genes are TRBV29-1 and TRBJ1-1; D is unclear. V shed 5 bases and J shed 1 base, with 17 bases lying between them. This CDR3 spans 15 amino acids. Germline assignment: CDR1 SQVTM and CDR2 ANQGSEA. For the CDR3, the DNA is TGCAGCGTTCCTAAAGGGAGGGCGCGGAACACTGAAGCTTTCTTT. Its protein is CSVPKGRARNTEAFF.

The sample holds many counts of this clonotype. This chain uses TRBV19 with TRBJ2-3; D unclear. The V end was cut by 2 bases, the J end by 5 bases, with 11 bases between. The CDR3 extends over 14 amino acids. From germline, CDR1 is LNHDA and CDR2 SQIVND (reference sequence). CDR3 region: CASSIYGHKDTQYF. The CDR3 bases are TGTGCCAGTAGTATATATGGCCACAAAGATACGCAGTATTTT. Based on the CDR3 plus reference TRBV19 and TRBJ2-3, the full variable domain is DGGITQSPKYLFRKEGQNVTLSCEQNLNHDAMYWYRQDPGQGLRLIYYSQIVNDFQKGDIAEGYSVSREKKESFPLTVTSAQKNPTAFYLCASSIYGHKDTQYFGPGTRLTVL.

This clonotype showed up many times. V gene TRBV5-1 combines with J gene TRBJ2-7; D uncertain. This CDR3 has 14 amino acids. Germline CDR1 and CDR2: SGHRS and YFSETQ. The ends were cut back, 1 base at V and 0 bases at J, with 8 bases in the middle. The CDR3 loop is CASSLLPDSYEQYF. The CDR3 bases are TGCGCCAGCAGCTTGCTGCCGGACTCCTACGAGCAGTACTTC.

The rearrangement links TRBV7-8 to TRBJ2-1; 7 nucleotides line up with TRBD1. The CDR3 covers 16 residues. Per the germline V gene, CDR1 is SGHVS and CDR2 is FQNEAQ. V shed 3 bases, J shed 8 bases, and the junction held 13 bases outside the gene matches. This CDR3 is CASSFSKWDSSYEQFF. CDR3 nucleotide sequence: TGTGCCAGCAGCTTTAGTAAATGGGACAGTTCATATGAGCAGTTCTTC. The full variable domain, its missing parts supplied by reference TRBV7-8 and TRBJ2-1, is GAGVSQSPRYKVAKRGQDVALRCDPISGHVSLFWYQQALGQGPEFLTYFQNEAQLDKSGLPSDRFFAERPEGSVSTLKIQRTQQEDSAVYLCASSFSKWDSSYEQFFGPGTRLTVL.

This clonotype was seen a few times. CDR3 DNA: TGCAGTGCTTATGAAGGGTGGAATAATGAAAAACTGTTTTTT. As protein: CSAYEGWNNEKLFF. This chain connects TRBV20-1 to TRBJ1-4; D gene uncertain. Germline CDR1 reads DFQATT; CDR2 reads SNEGSKA (reference sequence). The CDR3 contains 14 residues. The V gene lost 5 bases and the J gene lost 4 bases, with 14 bases spanning the gap.

This clonotype was seen at least ten times. The chain joins TRBV6-2 or TRBV6-3 to TRBJ2-2, with 7 nucleotides matching TRBD2. The CDR3 consists of 15 residues. V lost 6 bases to trimming and J lost 6 bases; unmatched junction nucleotides: 10. Germline V gene lookup returns CDR1 MNHEY and CDR2 SVGEGT. The CDR3 coding sequence is TGTGCCAGCAGCCCGGGGACTATCCATTCCGGGGAGCTGTTTTTT. As protein: CASSPGTIHSGELFF.

This clonotype was recorded at least ten times. The chain has TRBV20-1 and TRBJ2-7, with D perhaps TRBD2 (6 bases). The germline V and J ends were trimmed by 1 base and 4 bases, with 20 bases remaining between them. CDR1 is DFQATT and CDR2 is SNEGSKA in the germline V gene (reference sequence). There are 16 residues in the CDR3. The CDR3 region is CSARVPSELARYEQYF. The DNA for the CDR3 is TGCAGTGCTAGAGTCCCCTCCGAGCTAGCGAGGTACGAGCAGTACTTC.

This clonotype was recorded many times. The chain has TRBV2 and TRBJ2-3; maybe TRBD2 (5 bases). Germline lookup yields CDR1 SNHLY and CDR2 FYNNEI. CDR3 length: 12 residues. With 8 bases removed from V and 4 bases from J, the gap between germline ends came to 10 bases. DNA of the CDR3: TGTGCCAGCCGTCGGGATGCAGATACGCAGTATTTT. It encodes CASRRDADTQYF.

At least ten counts were recorded for this clonotype. The chain has TRBV20-1 and TRBJ2-1; 9 bases are a match to TRBD2. This CDR3 has 15 residues. With 5 bases clipped from V and 0 bases from J, the junction kept 5 bases outside the gene matches. Germline V gives CDR1 DFQATT, CDR2 SNEGSKA (reference sequence). The CDR3 protein is CSAQPLAGSYNEQFF. The CDR3 DNA sequence: TGCAGTGCTCAGCCACTAGCGGGCTCCTACAATGAGCAGTTCTTC.